The present T cell receptor (beta chain) was sequenced within a study of blood T cell repertoires in COVID-19. Study information: The analysed material was cDNA or gDNA that came from T cells, B-cell-depleted T cells, or PBMCs.

Authors' processing steps: For nucleated cells, counts were estimated from reference gene primer amplification. The data were produced by immunoSEQ multiplex PCR, yet TCRdb's version contains in-frame clones alone and is incomplete. That table supplies the V and J calls and clone size; D and trimming were determined from the DNA. This table has fewer than 50,000 clones, about 92% appearing once. Sequencing input: peripheral blood. This TCR derives from a human donor in a cohort sampled during active COVID-19.

CDR3 sequence reads: CASSQAANSYEQYF. The CDR3 DNA is TGTGCCAGCAGCCAAGCCGCTAACTCCTACGAGCAGTACTTC. The rearrangement links TRBV3-1 (or the pseudogene TRBV3-2) to TRBJ2-7; D call uncertain. Germline V lookup: CDR1 LGHDT, CDR2 YNNKEL (reference sequence). The V gene lost 1 base and the J gene lost 0 bases, with 7 bases spanning the gap. The CDR3 runs 14 residues.